Listed below are T cell receptor beta chains from one sample, sequenced in a study of T-cell reconstitution after alpha-beta-depleted transplantation in children. Via MiXCR, TCRdb re-called the PCR reads, giving one row per CDR3 protein. Seen here are about 610,000 distinct CDR3 sequences, 10% observed once, and the top ten hold about 4.3%. Sequenced material: PBMCs from the stem cell graft donor, taken from the stem cell graft. The receptors come from a human donor who donated a stem cell graft to a child with acute myeloid leukemia. Each CDR3 is given with its conserved first and last residue. A D gene is named only where the DNA matches it firmly. The size field is filled for only some rows; it gives once, few, many or a size class.

clone size,J gene,V gene,D gene,CDR3 DNA,CDR3 protein
NA,TRBJ2-2,TRBV7-2,TRBD2,TGTGCCAGCGGGAGGGACTTTCACACCGGGGAGCTGTTTTTT,CASGRDFHTGELFF
many,TRBJ2-3,TRBV20-1,TRBD2,TGCAGTGCTAGGGGAGCGGGGAGCACAGATACGCAGTATTTT,CSARGAGSTDTQYF
many,TRBJ2-7,TRBV14,NA,TGTGCCAGCAGCCAAGTGCGCGTCTCCTACGAGCAGTACTTC,CASSQVRVSYEQYF
many,TRBJ2-7,TRBV5-1,NA,TGCGCCAGCAGAGAAAACATCTACGAGCAGTACTTC,CASRENIYEQYF
many,TRBJ2-5,TRBV28,TRBD2,TGTGCCAGCAGTTTATGGGAGCGGGATCAAGAGACCCAGTACTTC,CASSLWERDQETQYF
NA,TRBJ2-2,TRBV11-1,TRBD2,TGTGCCAGCAGCTTCTCCGCGGGGGCGAACACCGGGGAGCTGTTTTTT,CASSFSAGANTGELFF
NA,TRBJ1-1,TRBV18,NA,TGTGCCAGCTCACCAAAAGAGGGGGACACTGAAGCTTTCTTT,CASSPKEGDTEAFF
NA,TRBJ2-3,TRBV30,TRBD2,TGTGCCTGGAGTCTAGCGGTGAGGGTAGATACGCAGTATTTT,CAWSLAVRVDTQYF
many,TRBJ2-2,TRBV24-1,NA,TGTGCCACCCGGGGCTCCAACACCGGGGAGCTGTTTTTT,CATRGSNTGELFF
many,TRBJ2-3,TRBV4-3,NA,TGCGCCAGCAGCCAAGATAGGCTAGCGAGCACAGATACGCAGTATTTT,CASSQDRLASTDTQYF
many,TRBJ2-2,TRBV20-1,TRBD1,TGCAGTGCTACAGGGGGCGCCTACACCGGGGAGCTGTTTTTT,CSATGGAYTGELFF
few,TRBJ2-2,TRBV20-1,NA,TGCAGTGCTAGAGATATAGGGGGAACGAACACCGGGGAGCTGTTTTTT,CSARDIGGTNTGELFF
once,TRBJ2-4,TRBV3-1,NA,TGTGCCAGCAGCACCCGAGGGGGGAAGGGGTCCATTCAGTACTTC,CASSTRGGKGSIQYF
NA,TRBJ1-5,TRBV6-2/TRBV6-3,TRBD1,TGTGCCAGCAGTTACCGTCCGGGACAGGGGTCGTCTCAGCCCCAGCATTTT,CASSYRPGQGSSQPQHF
NA,TRBJ1-1,TRBV3-1,TRBD1,TGTGCCAGCAGCCAGGCAGGGGGAAGCGGCACTGAAGCTTTCTTT,CASSQAGGSGTEAFF
few,TRBJ2-2,TRBV9,TRBD2,TGTGCCAGCAGCGTGGAACTAGCGGGAGCTGGCACCGGGGAGCTGTTTTTT,CASSVELAGAGTGELFF
many,TRBJ1-1,TRBV5-1,NA,TGCGCCAGCAGCTTGGAGGGGGGTTATGGCGTTGAAGCTTTCTTT,CASSLEGGYGVEAFF
many,TRBJ2-5,TRBV20-1,TRBD1,TGCAGTGCTGATACAGGGGGGGAGACCCAGTACTTC,CSADTGGETQYF
NA,TRBJ2-7,TRBV3-1,NA,TGTGCCAGCAGCCAAGAAGGCACGGGTCTCTCCTACGAGCAGTACTTC,CASSQEGTGLSYEQYF
few,TRBJ2-7,TRBV28,NA,TGTGCCAGCAGTTTATATTCGGACACCCACTCCTACGAGCAGTACTTC,CASSLYSDTHSYEQYF
many,TRBJ2-7,TRBV27,TRBD2,TGTGCCAGCAGTCAACTAGCGGGAGATCGCTACGAGCAGTACTTC,CASSQLAGDRYEQYF
few,TRBJ2-4,TRBV7-2,NA,TGTGCCAGCAGCCCGAATGGTGGGGGGATAGCCAAAAACATTCAGTACTTC,CASSPNGGGIAKNIQYF
medium-sized,TRBJ2-5,TRBV29-1,NA,TGCAGCGTTGAAAGGGTCGGAGAGACCCAGTACTTC,CSVERVGETQYF
few,TRBJ2-3,TRBV12-3/TRBV12-4,TRBD2,TGTGCCAGCAGTTTCAGTGGGGGAGGGCTAGCCAGGGCCGCAGATACGCAGTATTTT,CASSFSGGGLARAADTQYF
NA,TRBJ2-6,TRBV11-2,TRBD1,TGTGCCAGCAGCGTCCTGGGACAGATCTACTCTGGGGCCAACGTCCTGACTTTC,CASSVLGQIYSGANVLTF
many,TRBJ1-5,TRBV5-8,TRBD1,TGTGCCAGCAGCGCCGACAGGGACAATCAGCCCCAGCATTTT,CASSADRDNQPQHF
few,TRBJ1-5,TRBV20-1,NA,TGCAGTGCTCCCGAGGCGAGGGGGAATCAGCCCCAGCATTTT,CSAPEARGNQPQHF
NA,TRBJ2-4,TRBV20-1,TRBD1,TGCAGTGCTAGTCCCCCCGACAGGGTTAGGGCCAAAAACATTCAGTACTTC,CSASPPDRVRAKNIQYF
NA,TRBJ1-1,TRBV28,NA,TGTGCCAGCCGGGGGCAGAGCCTCATGAACACTGAAGCTTTCTTT,CASRGQSLMNTEAFF
few,TRBJ1-1,TRBV5-6,TRBD1,TGTGCCAGCAGCTTGGGCCGCCCGGGACAGACTTTGTACACTGAAGCTTTCTTT,CASSLGRPGQTLYTEAFF
NA,TRBJ2-5,TRBV5-1,NA,TGCGCCAGCAGCCTTCTCCCTACCGGAGGGTGGGACCAAGAGACCCAGTACTTC,CASSLLPTGGWDQETQYF
few,TRBJ2-1,TRBV6-2/TRBV6-3,TRBD2,TGTGCCAGCACCTTCACGACTAGCGGGAGTTGGCCTTTGCTAAATGAGCAGTTCTTC,CASTFTTSGSWPLLNEQFF
many,TRBJ2-5,TRBV12-3/TRBV12-4,NA,TGTGCCAGCATGAAAACTCAGGGTACCCAGTACTTC,CASMKTQGTQYF
many,TRBJ1-5,TRBV7-2,NA,TGTGCCAGCAGCCCTAGTCAGAATAGCAATCAGCCCCAGCATTTT,CASSPSQNSNQPQHF
few,TRBJ2-7,TRBV7-9,NA,TGTGCCAGCAGCCTAATTAACTACGAGCAGTACTTC,CASSLINYEQYF
many,TRBJ2-3,TRBV10-3,TRBD2,TGTGCCATCAGTGAGTCGGTTCCGACTATGACTAGCGGTAACACAGATACGCAGTATTTT,CAISESVPTMTSGNTDTQYF
NA,TRBJ2-1,TRBV30,NA,TGTGCCTGGAGTGTAAGGTCCCTAGCCGAGCAGTTCTTC,CAWSVRSLAEQFF
few,TRBJ2-4,TRBV6-2/TRBV6-3,TRBD1,TGTGCCAGCAGTCTGACAGGGGGGATAGCCAAAAACATTCAGTACTTC,CASSLTGGIAKNIQYF